This TCR beta chain derives from a study of blood T cell repertoires in COVID-19. Study summary: Acute-phase and convalescent COVID-19 samples originated in the United States, Italy and Spain. PBMCs, B-cell-depleted T cells, or T cells were the source of the cDNA or gDNA that made up the material.

Authors' methods: Amplification from reference gene primers served as the basis for estimated nucleated cell counts. Clones were sequenced by immunoSEQ multiplex PCR, and TCRdb holds only the in-frame ones, with some missing. V and J calls and clone size come straight from that table; D and trimming were deduced from the DNA. The sample lists a few hundred thousand clones; around 90% were seen once. Trimming removed 2 bases from V and 2 bases from J, with 9 bases in between. The CDR3 is 14 amino acids. Looked up from germline, CDR1 is SGHRS and CDR2 is YFSETQ. Sequencing input: peripheral blood. The V gene is TRBV5-1, the J gene TRBJ2-3, with D possibly being TRBD2 (5 bases). This TCR was recovered from a man younger than 35 who had recovered from COVID-19. CDR3 DNA: TGCGCCAGCAGCTTTGGGAGCGACACAGATACGCAGTATTTT. Encoded protein: CASSFGSDTDTQYF.